These 3 T cell receptor beta chains were sequenced from one sample in a study of blood T cell repertoires in COVID-19. Repertoires were generated with immunoSEQ multiplex PCR, while TCRdb's copy carries only in-frame clones and drops some. Of about 99,000 clones listed, about 83% are singletons. The sequenced sample was peripheral blood. Receptor source: a man between 65 and 79 years old with active or convalescent COVID-19.

The gene calls are TRBV12-3 or TRBV12-4 and TRBJ1-6; the D gene is possibly TRBD1 (6 bases). The CDR3 has 13 amino acids. V lost 6 bases to trimming and J lost 7 bases, with 10 bases between them. CDR3 DNA: TGTGCCAGCAGAGAGGGGGGGAATTCACCCCTCCACTTT. Translated: CASREGGNSPLHF.

The DNA for the CDR3 is TGTGCCAGCAGTACTAGCGGGGGACTCTACGAGCAGTACTTC. Its translation: CASSTSGGLYEQYF. The chain combines TRBV28 with TRBJ2-7, with TRBD2 matching 11 bases. V shed 5 bases and J 3 bases; nucleotides not matched to a gene: 3. This CDR3 is 14 amino acids long. From germline, CDR1 is MDHEN and CDR2 SYDVKM.

J is TRBJ1-1 and V is TRBV7-6; 9 nucleotides line up with TRBD1. The J segment lost 8 bases and the V segment lost 4 bases, leaving 14 bases of the junction unmatched. CDR3 length: 16 residues. From germline, CDR1 is SGHVS and CDR2 FNYEAQ. The CDR3 spells CASSSSRRTGEAEAFF. The CDR3 DNA reads as TGTGCCAGCAGCTCGTCCAGACGGACAGGGGAAGCCGAAGCTTTCTTT.